This record concerns one T cell receptor beta chain sequence. As yet, its antigen is unknown. This entry comes from a study of regulatory and conventional T cells in RAG deficiency. Blood CD4+ CD25-low CD127-high conventional T cells supplied the genomic DNA template. Method: immunoSEQ multiplex PCR; TCRdb's copy keeps in-frame clones and lacks some. The sample gives more than 35,000 clones, 75% to 90% of which show up once; 0.51% is in the top ten. CDR3 length equals 17 residues. CDR1 PRHDT and CDR2 FYEKMQ come from the germline V gene (reference sequence). V shed 2 bases and J 3 bases; nucleotides not matched to a gene: 6. General study points: Shannon entropy fell and Simpson indices rose in RAG-deficient patients. Other subsets showed 8.5 to 10-fold reductions, but Treg unique TCR beta sequences fell approximately 100-fold in these patients. Omenn CD25-high CD127-low cells may be activated cells, not true Tregs.

The same specimen was also included in a second study, on regulatory T cells. This second study says: Primers: 52 TRBV forward and 13 TRBJ reverse. In patients, unique TRB V-J pairs were restricted and V/J usage skewed, especially in Tregs.

The clonotype originates from a human donor in good health. The chain employs TRBV13 and TRBJ2-1, with 11 bases lining up with TRBD2. Sequences were obtained from CD4+ effector T cells sorted from blood. In DNA form, the CDR3 reads TGTGCCAGCAGCTTATGGATGACTAGCGGGGTCTACAATGAGCAGTTCTTC. Its protein is CASSLWMTSGVYNEQFF.